A selection of T cell receptor beta chains follows, all from one sample in a study of T cell repertoires in cytomegalovirus infection. These receptors' antigens are unknown. TCRdb re-derived calls from the reads in MiXCR, one entry per CDR3 protein. The table has 640,000 or so distinct CDR3 sequences, around 31% seen once. Specimen: cultured PBMCs, collected from culture after CMV antigen stimulation. The receptors shown here come from a human donor in good health (CMV status not recorded). Some clones in this sample may be carry-over from other donors' samples. Each CDR3 is given with its conserved first and last residue. The order of the fields is CDR3 protein, CDR3 DNA, D gene, V gene, clone size, J gene. D genes are given only for firm matches. For some rows the clone size is stated as once, few or many, or as a class when expanded; others skip it.

CSGRATSGGRDEQFF,TGCAGTGGTCGGGCGACTAGCGGGGGGCGCGATGAGCAGTTCTTC,TRBD2,TRBV20-1,-,TRBJ2-1
CASSLVGLAGGPGEQFF,TGTGCCAGCAGCTTAGTGGGACTAGCGGGGGGGCCGGGTGAGCAGTTCTTC,TRBD2,TRBV7-6,few,TRBJ2-1
CASSPLGPGTDTQYF,TGTGCCAGCAGTCCACTCGGCCCTGGCACAGATACGCAGTATTTT,-,TRBV28,-,TRBJ2-3
CASSHVGTGGSQPQHF,TGTGCCAGCAGTCATGTCGGGACAGGGGGTAGTCAGCCCCAGCATTTT,TRBD1,TRBV6-2/TRBV6-3,-,TRBJ1-5
CASRQSTGYTEAFF,TGTGCCAGCAGGCAGTCGACAGGGTATACTGAAGCTTTCTTT,TRBD1,TRBV2,-,TRBJ1-1
CASSPTRLASYEQYF,TGTGCCAGCAGCCCCACTCGACTAGCATCCTACGAGCAGTACTTC,TRBD2,TRBV7-2,-,TRBJ2-7
CASSEQPQVLDGYTF,TGTGCCAGCAGTGAACAACCGCAGGTACTGGATGGCTACACCTTC,-,TRBV6-1,-,TRBJ1-2
CASSRDLNTIYF,TGTGCCAGCAGTCGGGACCTAAACACCATATATTTT,-,TRBV7-2,few,TRBJ1-3
CASTPRQGAVGGYTF,TGTGCCAGCACCCCGCGGCAGGGGGCTGTGGGTGGCTACACCTTC,TRBD1,TRBV2,-,TRBJ1-2
CAIRTSGGGTDTQYF,TGTGCCATCAGGACTAGCGGGGGAGGGACAGATACGCAGTATTTT,TRBD2,TRBV10-3,few,TRBJ2-3
CASRSPTGYGANEKLFF,TGTGCCAGCAGGTCCCCAACAGGGTACGGTGCTAATGAAAAACTGTTTTTT,-,TRBV7-6,-,TRBJ1-4
CATSTRAYEQYF,TGTGCCACTTCGACTAGAGCCTACGAGCAGTACTTC,-,TRBV19,-,TRBJ2-7
CASSLGREAFF,TGTGCCAGCAGCTTAGGCAGGGAAGCTTTCTTT,-,TRBV12-3/TRBV12-4,many,TRBJ1-1
CASSPLTGGNTEAFF,TGCGCCAGCAGCCCCCTGACAGGGGGGAACACTGAAGCTTTCTTT,TRBD1,TRBV5-1,few,TRBJ1-1
CASSGGGTSYDEQYF,TGTGCCAGCAGCGGCGGTGGGACTAGCTACGACGAGCAGTACTTC,TRBD2,TRBV11-2,-,TRBJ2-7
CASSFPGLAITGELFF,TGTGCCAGCAGCTTTCCGGGACTCGCTATCACCGGGGAGCTGTTTTTT,-,TRBV7-8,few,TRBJ2-2
CASSLREGAGELFF,TGTGCCAGCAGTTTAAGAGAGGGGGCCGGGGAGCTGTTTTTT,-,TRBV12-3/TRBV12-4,few,TRBJ2-2
CASSQHLPAQETQYF,TGTGCCAGCAGCCAACATCTGCCCGCCCAAGAGACCCAGTACTTC,-,TRBV14,few,TRBJ2-5
CASSSLAGGDYEQYF,TGTGCCAGCAGTTCACTAGCGGGGGGGGATTACGAGCAGTACTTC,TRBD2,TRBV6-1,-,TRBJ2-7
CASSPGLAGGGNEQFF,TGTGCCAGCAGCCCGGGACTAGCGGGGGGAGGGAATGAGCAGTTCTTC,TRBD2,TRBV7-2,many,TRBJ2-1
CASSGGGVQETQYF,TGTGCCAGTTCGGGCGGGGGGGTTCAAGAGACCCAGTACTTC,TRBD2,TRBV2,-,TRBJ2-5
CASSLFYNQPQHF,TGTGCCAGCAGTTTATTCTATAATCAGCCCCAGCATTTT,-,TRBV12-3/TRBV12-4,few,TRBJ1-5
CSAETSGRLTDTQYF,TGCAGTGCTGAGACTAGCGGGAGGTTGACAGATACGCAGTATTTT,TRBD2,TRBV20-1,-,TRBJ2-3
CASSNTGQGEGYTF,TGTGCCAGTAGTAATACTGGACAGGGTGAGGGCTACACCTTC,TRBD1,TRBV19,many,TRBJ1-2
CASSQYETGTQETQYF,TGTGCCAGCAGTCAGTACGAGACCGGGACCCAAGAGACCCAGTACTTC,-,TRBV6-2/TRBV6-3,few,TRBJ2-5
CASSQRAASGKEQFF,TGCGCCAGCAGCCAAAGAGCGGCTAGCGGGAAGGAGCAGTTCTTC,TRBD2,TRBV4-1,-,TRBJ2-1
CASSSKLAGDAEQFF,TGTGCCAGCAGCTCGAAACTAGCGGGAGATGCTGAGCAGTTCTTC,TRBD2,TRBV7-6,few,TRBJ2-1
CASSLERSGELFF,TGTGCCAGCAGCCTCGAAAGGTCCGGGGAGCTGTTTTTT,-,TRBV7-2,few,TRBJ2-2
CASSQTEVTSGGSYEQYF,TGTGCCAGCAGCCAAACGGAGGTAACTAGCGGGGGGTCCTACGAGCAGTACTTC,TRBD2,TRBV4-2,-,TRBJ2-7
CASSPRTLPAPGLGEQFF,TGTGCCAGCAGCCCGCGAACCCTTCCGGCCCCAGGCTTGGGAGAGCAGTTCTTC,-,TRBV6-2/TRBV6-3,-,TRBJ2-1
CASSLAGLMGTDNTDTQYF,TGTGCCAGCAGCTTAGCTGGGCTAATGGGCACAGATAACACAGATACGCAGTATTTT,-,TRBV7-6,-,TRBJ2-3
CASSPSRGGAGEGYTF,TGTGCCAGCAGCCCTAGCCGGGGGGGGGCGGGGGAAGGCTACACCTTC,-,TRBV7-8,-,TRBJ1-2
CASSQVTGTANTEAFF,TGCGCCAGCAGCCAAGTCACCGGGACAGCAAACACTGAAGCTTTCTTT,TRBD1,TRBV4-1,few,TRBJ1-1
CSARDRGQPQHF,TGCAGTGCTAGAGATCGGGGTCAGCCCCAGCATTTT,-,TRBV20-1,few,TRBJ1-5
CASSVGAERVYEQYF,TGTGCCAGCAGCGTAGGGGCAGAGAGAGTCTACGAGCAGTACTTC,-,TRBV9,-,TRBJ2-7
CASESWGSYEQYF,TGTGCCAGCGAAAGTTGGGGGAGCTACGAGCAGTACTTC,-,TRBV6-1,-,TRBJ2-7
CASSPATEQETQYF,TGTGCCAGCAGCCCCGCGACAGAACAAGAGACCCAGTACTTC,-,TRBV11-2,-,TRBJ2-5